These T cell receptor beta chains were read from a single sample in a study of blood T cell repertoires in COVID-19. TCRdb's copy holds only in-frame clones and misses some; the assay was immunoSEQ multiplex PCR. The sample yields fewer than 400,000 clones, approximately 85% seen once. Material: PBMCs or T cells enriched from blood (not recorded which). The receptors were gathered from a man aged 30 to 45 who had recovered from COVID-19. CDR3s include the opening cysteine and the closing phenylalanine or tryptophan. A D gene is named only where the DNA matches it firmly. Clone size is stated in some rows and not others, as once, few, many or a class when expanded.

size	D	J	V	DNA	CDR3
.	.	TRBJ1-5	TRBV7-2	TGTGCCAGCAGCCGGTATGATCAGCCCCAGCATTTT	CASSRYDQPQHF
.	TRBD1	TRBJ2-1	TRBV27	TGTGCCAGCAGCCTACAGGGGGCTCTCAATGAGCAGTTCTTC	CASSLQGALNEQFF
.	.	TRBJ1-6	TRBV14	TGTGCCAGCAGCCAGGTCGCGGTTAATTCACCCCTCCACTTT	CASSQVAVNSPLHF
.	TRBD1	TRBJ1-2	TRBV30	TGTGCCTGGAGCCGCGGCGGTAGAGGGGGCGCGGTGAAAGGCTACACCTTC	CAWSRGGRGGAVKGYTF
once	.	TRBJ2-1	TRBV3-1/TRBV3-2	TGTGCCAGCAGCCAAGGGACAGCGGGGACCTATGAGCAGTTCTTC	CASSQGTAGTYEQFF
.	.	TRBJ1-2	TRBV19	TGTGCCAGTAGTGCCCAGGGCTATGGCTACACCTTC	CASSAQGYGYTF
.	TRBD1	TRBJ1-2	TRBV6-5	TGTGCCAGCAGGACGACATTGACAGGGTCTGGCTACACCTTC	CASRTTLTGSGYTF
.	TRBD2	TRBJ2-5	TRBV4-1	TGCGCCAGCAGCCAAGGACTAGCGGGGCTGGAGACCCAGTACTTC	CASSQGLAGLETQYF
.	TRBD1	TRBJ2-1	TRBV4-3	TGCGCCAGCAGCCGTGACAGGGGTAGGGAGCAGTTCTTC	CASSRDRGREQFF
.	.	TRBJ1-6	TRBV25-1	TGTGCCAGAAGACGGGGGGGGTTTGTGGGTAATTCACCCCTCCACTTT	CARRRGGFVGNSPLHF
.	.	TRBJ2-5	TRBV24-1	TGTGCCACCAGTGATACCGGGACATTCCAAGAGACCCAGTACTTC	CATSDTGTFQETQYF
.	TRBD1	TRBJ1-1	TRBV3-1/TRBV3-2	TGTGCCAGCACCCGACAGGGGGATCGGACTGAAGCTTTCTTT	CASTRQGDRTEAFF
.	.	TRBJ1-2	TRBV5-1	TGCGCCAGCAGACCCCGAAGGGGCCCTAACTATGGCTACACCTTC	CASRPRRGPNYGYTF
.	.	TRBJ2-1	TRBV9	TGTGCCAGCAGCGTAGACCTCGGGGCCTACAATGAGCAGTTCTTC	CASSVDLGAYNEQFF
.	TRBD2	TRBJ2-1	TRBV6-5	TGTGCCAGCAGTTGGGGACTAGCGGGGTATCCGATGTTCTTC	CASSWGLAGYPMFF
.	.	TRBJ2-6	TRBV18	TGTGCCAGCTCACCACTCCTCGCGGGGACTGGGGCCAACGTCCTGACTTTC	CASSPLLAGTGANVLTF
once	.	TRBJ1-1	TRBV9	TGTGCCAGCAGCGTAGGCCCGGGGATGAACACTGAAGCTTTCTTT	CASSVGPGMNTEAFF
.	TRBD1	TRBJ1-2	TRBV4-1	TGCGCCAGCAGCCAAGTAGGGGACAGCAACTATGGCTACACCTTC	CASSQVGDSNYGYTF
.	.	TRBJ2-4	TRBV5-6	TGTGCCAGCAGCTCTTGGAGCCAGGGCAACATTCAGTACTTC	CASSSWSQGNIQYF
many	.	TRBJ2-7	TRBV4-3	TGCGCCAGCAGCCTCTACCGCACCTACGAGCAGTACTTC	CASSLYRTYEQYF
.	TRBD1	TRBJ2-5	TRBV5-1	TGCGCCAGCAGCCTGGGCCAGGACAGGGGGCCGTACGGAGAGACCCAGTACTTC	CASSLGQDRGPYGETQYF
once	.	TRBJ2-1	TRBV7-2	TGTGCCAGCAGCTTAGCGTACAGCTCCTACAATGAGCAGTTCTTC	CASSLAYSSYNEQFF
.	TRBD1	TRBJ2-3	TRBV5-6	TGTGCCAGCAGTTACGGACAGGTCGCAGATACGCAGTATTTT	CASSYGQVADTQYF
.	.	TRBJ2-7	TRBV13	TGTGCCAGCAGCTTACGGTGGAGGGACTACGAGCAGTACTTC	CASSLRWRDYEQYF
.	.	TRBJ2-2	TRBV7-2	TGTGCCAGCACCCCACGCACAGGTCGTAACACCGGGGAGCTGTTTTTT	CASTPRTGRNTGELFF
.	TRBD1	TRBJ1-2	TRBV30	TGTGCCTGGAGTGTACAGGGGTACTACACCTTC	CAWSVQGYYTF
.	.	TRBJ1-1	TRBV18	TGTGCCAGCTCACCAATAGGCGATGCGGGCCGTGGGAACACTGAAGCTTTCTTT	CASSPIGDAGRGNTEAFF
.	TRBD2	TRBJ2-2	TRBV5-4	TGTGCCAGCAGCTTGGAGCGGGGAAAGAACACCGGGGAGCTGTTTTTT	CASSLERGKNTGELFF
.	TRBD2	TRBJ2-3	TRBV5-5	TGTGCCAGCAGCCCGGGAGGCCCCAAAGATACGCAGTATTTT	CASSPGGPKDTQYF
.	.	TRBJ1-5	TRBV7-8	TGTGCCAGCAGCTTAGCGGGGGGATGGAATCAGCCCCAGCATTTT	CASSLAGGWNQPQHF
.	TRBD1	TRBJ1-2	TRBV30	TGTGCCTGGAGTAAACCGGGACAGGGTTATGGCTACACCTTC	CAWSKPGQGYGYTF
many	.	TRBJ2-7	TRBV5-1	TGCGCCAGCAGCGACAGCTACGAGCAGTACTTC	CASSDSYEQYF
.	TRBD1	TRBJ1-2	TRBV29-1	TGCAGCGTAGGGACAGGAGTGGGCGGCTACACCTTC	CSVGTGVGGYTF
.	TRBD1	TRBJ2-7	TRBV5-1	TGCGCCAGCAGCATGGGACAGGGGATATACTACGAGCAGTACTTC	CASSMGQGIYYEQYF
.	TRBD1	TRBJ1-2	TRBV19	TGTGCCAGTAGTTCCACTGGACAGGGGGCGGGCGGCTACACCTTC	CASSSTGQGAGGYTF
once	.	TRBJ1-6	TRBV19	TGTGCCAGTAGTAATACGGGGAATTCACCCCTCCACTTT	CASSNTGNSPLHF
.	.	TRBJ1-2	TRBV19	TGTGCCAGTAGTTTTCTCCTGGGGGGGGACTATGGCTACACCTTC	CASSFLLGGDYGYTF
.	.	TRBJ2-5	TRBV7-9	TGTGCCAGCAGCGTAGGCCGGGGTGCGGAGACCCAGTACTTC	CASSVGRGAETQYF
few	TRBD1	TRBJ1-2	TRBV29-1	TGCAGCGCAAAGGACAGGGCCAATTATGGCTACACCTTC	CSAKDRANYGYTF
.	TRBD1	TRBJ1-1	TRBV10-3	TGTGCCATCAGTGATACGTCCGGGACAGGAAAGAACACTGAAGCTTTCTTT	CAISDTSGTGKNTEAFF
.	.	TRBJ2-2	TRBV30	TGTGCCTGGACCAGGGGGGTATACACCGGGGAGCTGTTTTTT	CAWTRGVYTGELFF
.	.	TRBJ1-5	TRBV30	TGTGCCTGGAGTAAGGGAGCGGGCAATCAGCCCCAGCATTTT	CAWSKGAGNQPQHF
once	TRBD2	TRBJ2-2	TRBV14	TGTGCCAGCAGCCAGGGGACTAGCGATTCCGGGGAGCTGTTTTTT	CASSQGTSDSGELFF
.	TRBD1	TRBJ1-5	TRBV30	TGTGCCGGGGGGACAGGGGCCGCGGCCAGCAATCAGCCCCAGCATTTT	CAGGTGAAASNQPQHF
.	TRBD1	TRBJ1-1	TRBV7-2	TGTGCCAGCAGCTTTCCGTACCTGGACAGGGATGAGTGGGCTTTCTTT	CASSFPYLDRDEWAFF
.	.	TRBJ2-1	TRBV1	TGCACCAGCAGCCAAGCCGCGGGCGGGGGGGCCTCCTACAATGAGCAGTTCTTC	CTSSQAAGGGASYNEQFF
.	TRBD1	TRBJ2-3	TRBV4-3	TGCGCCAGCAGCTACCGATGGGTGGTGGGGACAGGGGGCGATGCAGATACGCAGTATTTT	CASSYRWVVGTGGDADTQYF
once	TRBD2	TRBJ2-3	TRBV5-1	TGCGCCAGCAGTGGCCCGGGACTAGCAGCAGATACGCAGTATTTT	CASSGPGLAADTQYF
once	.	TRBJ2-1	TRBV6-5	TGTGCCAGCACCAAACGGGACAATGAGCAGTTCTTC	CASTKRDNEQFF
.	.	TRBJ2-3	TRBV7-8	TGTGCCAGCAGCTTAGCGATGGGCGGGGGCCGCTTAGCCCATACGCAGTATTTT	CASSLAMGGGRLAHTQYF
few	.	TRBJ2-7	TRBV29-1	TGCAGCGTGCGGGGAGCGGATCCCTTCCCCTACGAGCAGTACTTC	CSVRGADPFPYEQYF
.	.	TRBJ1-1	TRBV19	TGTGCCAGTAGTATACCTCAGGGAGGTAGGACTGAAGCTTTCTTT	CASSIPQGGRTEAFF
few	.	TRBJ1-2	TRBV15	TGTGCCACCAGCAGAGCCGGGTTTAACTATGGCTACACCTTC	CATSRAGFNYGYTF
.	TRBD2	TRBJ2-3	TRBV5-4	TGTGCCAGCAGCCAACTAGCGGGGGGCCCTCGCACAGATACGCAGTATTTT	CASSQLAGGPRTDTQYF
.	TRBD1	TRBJ1-4	TRBV19	TGTGCCAGTAGTGAGCGCAAGACAGGGCACTCAACTAATGAAAAACTGTTTTTT	CASSERKTGHSTNEKLFF
.	.	TRBJ2-7	TRBV7-2	TGTGCCAGCAGCTCTCTTCAGGGTATCGCCGAGCAGTACTTC	CASSSLQGIAEQYF
.	TRBD2	TRBJ2-5	TRBV3-1/TRBV3-2	TGTGCCAGCAGCCAAGGCGGACTAGCGGGGGGACAAGAGACCCAGTACTTC	CASSQGGLAGGQETQYF
.	TRBD1	TRBJ1-2	TRBV7-2	TGTGCCAGCAGCTTCCGGGACAGGGTTACAGACACCTTC	CASSFRDRVTDTF
.	TRBD2	TRBJ2-1	TRBV5-1	TGCGCCAGCAGCTCAAGCGGGGGGGCCGGGGATGAGCAGTTCTTC	CASSSSGGAGDEQFF
.	TRBD1	TRBJ2-2	TRBV4-3	TGCGCCAGCAGCTATTTCAGGGGGTCCACCGGGGAGCTGTTTTTT	CASSYFRGSTGELFF